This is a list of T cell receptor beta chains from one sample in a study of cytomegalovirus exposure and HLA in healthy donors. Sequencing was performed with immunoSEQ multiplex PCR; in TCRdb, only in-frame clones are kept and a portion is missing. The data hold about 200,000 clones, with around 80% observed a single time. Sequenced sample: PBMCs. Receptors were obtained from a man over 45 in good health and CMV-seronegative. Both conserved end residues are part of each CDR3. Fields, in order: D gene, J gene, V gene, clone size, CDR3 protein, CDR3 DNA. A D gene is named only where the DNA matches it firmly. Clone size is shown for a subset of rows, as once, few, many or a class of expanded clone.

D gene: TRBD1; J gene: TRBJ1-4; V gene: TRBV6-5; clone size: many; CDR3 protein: CASGTGSKLFF; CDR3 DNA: TGTGCCAGCGGGACAGGGTCGAAACTGTTTTTT
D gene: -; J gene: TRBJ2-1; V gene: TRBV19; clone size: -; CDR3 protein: CASRDVSYNEQFF; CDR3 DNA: TGTGCCAGCCGGGATGTATCCTACAATGAGCAGTTCTTC
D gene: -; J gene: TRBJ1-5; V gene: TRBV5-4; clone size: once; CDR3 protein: CASSLVHRDSNQPQHF; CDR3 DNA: TGTGCCAGCAGCTTGGTTCACAGGGATAGCAATCAGCCCCAGCATTTT
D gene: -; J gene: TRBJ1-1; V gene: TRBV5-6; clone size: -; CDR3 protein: CASSLKRFLEAFF; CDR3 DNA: TGTGCCAGCAGCTTGAAACGGTTCTTAGAAGCTTTCTTT
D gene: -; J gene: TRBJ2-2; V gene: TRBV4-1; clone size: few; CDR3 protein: CASSQRPGELFF; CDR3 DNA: TGCGCCAGCAGCCAGCGGCCCGGGGAGCTGTTTTTT
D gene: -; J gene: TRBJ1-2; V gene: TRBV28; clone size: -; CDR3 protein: CASSFRGYGYTF; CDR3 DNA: TGTGCCAGCAGTTTTAGGGGCTATGGCTACACCTTC
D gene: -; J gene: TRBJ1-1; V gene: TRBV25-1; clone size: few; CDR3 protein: CASSEGSMRGITEAFF; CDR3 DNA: TGTGCCAGCAGTGAAGGGTCTATGAGGGGGATCACTGAAGCTTTCTTT
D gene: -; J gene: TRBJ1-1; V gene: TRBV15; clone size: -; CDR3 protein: CATSIDRNTEAFF; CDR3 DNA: TGTGCCACCAGCATAGACAGGAACACTGAAGCTTTCTTT
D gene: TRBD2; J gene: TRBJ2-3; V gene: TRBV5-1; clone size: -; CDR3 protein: CASNPTSGRPTDTQYF; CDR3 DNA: TGCGCCAGCAATCCGACTAGCGGGAGGCCCACAGATACGCAGTATTTT
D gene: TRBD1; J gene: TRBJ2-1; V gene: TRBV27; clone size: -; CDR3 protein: CASSARQGRSYNEQFF; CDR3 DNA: TGTGCCAGCAGTGCCAGACAGGGTAGATCCTACAATGAGCAGTTCTTC
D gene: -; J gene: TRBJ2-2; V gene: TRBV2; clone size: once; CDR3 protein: CASREPTGRIAGELFF; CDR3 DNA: TGTGCCAGCAGAGAACCGACAGGGAGGATAGCCGGGGAGCTGTTTTTT
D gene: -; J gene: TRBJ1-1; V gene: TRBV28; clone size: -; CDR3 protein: CASSLAGRGTEAFF; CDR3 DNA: TGTGCCAGCAGTTTAGCCGGGCGAGGGACTGAAGCTTTCTTT
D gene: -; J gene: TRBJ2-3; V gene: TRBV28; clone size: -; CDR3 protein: CASSLVTGTQYF; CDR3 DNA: TGTGCCAGCAGTTTAGTAACCGGTACGCAGTATTTT
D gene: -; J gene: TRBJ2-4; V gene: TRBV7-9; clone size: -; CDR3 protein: CASSLMGENIQYF; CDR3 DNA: TGTGCCAGCAGCTTAATGGGCGAAAACATTCAGTACTTC
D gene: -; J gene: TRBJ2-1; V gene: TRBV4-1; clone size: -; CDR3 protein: CASSQADNYNEQFF; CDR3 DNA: TGCGCCAGCAGCCAAGCAGACAACTACAATGAGCAGTTCTTC
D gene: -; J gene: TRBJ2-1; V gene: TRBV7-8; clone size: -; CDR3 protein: CASSFQPTGSSYNEQFF; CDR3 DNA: TGTGCCAGCAGCTTCCAACCGACTGGCAGCTCCTACAATGAGCAGTTCTTC
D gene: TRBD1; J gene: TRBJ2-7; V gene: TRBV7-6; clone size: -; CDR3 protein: CASSPGTGAYEQYF; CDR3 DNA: TGTGCCAGCAGCCCTGGGACAGGGGCCTACGAGCAGTACTTC
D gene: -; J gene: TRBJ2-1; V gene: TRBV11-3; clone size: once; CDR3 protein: CASSLGTSSYNEQFF; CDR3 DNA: TGTGCCAGCAGCTTAGGTACTAGCTCCTACAATGAGCAGTTCTTC
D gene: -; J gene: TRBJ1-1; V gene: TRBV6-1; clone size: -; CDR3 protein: CASSEGGSMNTEAFF; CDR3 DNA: TGTGCCAGCAGTGAAGGGGGCAGCATGAACACTGAAGCTTTCTTT
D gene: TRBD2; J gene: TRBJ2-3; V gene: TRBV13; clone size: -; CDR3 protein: CASSSRLAENTDTQYF; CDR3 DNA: TGTGCCAGCAGCTCCCGACTAGCGGAGAACACAGATACGCAGTATTTT
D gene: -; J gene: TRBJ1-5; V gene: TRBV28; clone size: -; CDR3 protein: CASSKRGGDQPQHF; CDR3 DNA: TGTGCCAGCAGTAAAAGGGGAGGGGACCAGCCCCAGCATTTT
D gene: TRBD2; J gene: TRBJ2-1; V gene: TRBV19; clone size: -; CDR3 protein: CASSKTSGPDNEQFF; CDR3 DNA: TGTGCCAGTAGCAAGACTAGCGGGCCGGACAATGAGCAGTTCTTC
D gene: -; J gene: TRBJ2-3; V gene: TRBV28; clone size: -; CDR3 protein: CATRPVKDTQYF; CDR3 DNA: TGTGCCACCAGGCCGGTGAAGGATACGCAGTATTTT
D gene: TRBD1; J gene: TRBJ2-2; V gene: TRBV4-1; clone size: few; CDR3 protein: CASSQAPGQGSSNTGELFF; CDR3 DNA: TGCGCCAGCAGCCAGGCCCCGGGACAGGGTTCTTCGAACACCGGGGAGCTGTTTTTT
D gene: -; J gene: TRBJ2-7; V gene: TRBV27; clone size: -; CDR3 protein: CASSLKSPYEQYF; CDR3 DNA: TGTGCCAGCAGCCTAAAGTCCCCCTACGAGCAGTACTTC
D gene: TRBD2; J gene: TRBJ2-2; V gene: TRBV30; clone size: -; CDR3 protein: CAWSVRGAGELFF; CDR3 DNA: TGTGCCTGGAGTGTACGGGGGGCCGGGGAGCTGTTTTTT
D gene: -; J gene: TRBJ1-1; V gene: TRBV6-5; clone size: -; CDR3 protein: CASRGSRANTEAFF; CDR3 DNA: TGTGCCAGCAGGGGAAGCAGGGCGAACACTGAAGCTTTCTTT
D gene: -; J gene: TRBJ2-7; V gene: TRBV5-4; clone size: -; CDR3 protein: CASSSRIDSYEQYF; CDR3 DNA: TGTGCCAGCAGCTCCAGAATAGACAGTTACGAGCAGTACTTC
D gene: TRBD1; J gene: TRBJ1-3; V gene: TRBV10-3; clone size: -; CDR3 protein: CAIGDGQASGNTIYF; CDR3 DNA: TGTGCCATCGGTGATGGACAGGCCTCTGGAAACACCATATATTTT
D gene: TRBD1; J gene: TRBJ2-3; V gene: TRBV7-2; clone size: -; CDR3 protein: CASSLEGTVGDTQYF; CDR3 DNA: TGTGCCAGCAGCTTAGAGGGGACAGTCGGGGATACGCAGTATTTT
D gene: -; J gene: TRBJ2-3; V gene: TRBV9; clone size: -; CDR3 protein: CASSVDLWGDPSTDTQYF; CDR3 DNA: TGTGCCAGCAGCGTAGACCTTTGGGGAGATCCGAGCACAGATACGCAGTATTTT
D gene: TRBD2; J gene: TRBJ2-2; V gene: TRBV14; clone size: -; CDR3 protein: CASSQDPGRAVTGELFF; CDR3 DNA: TGTGCCAGCAGCCAAGATCCCGGGAGGGCCGTCACCGGGGAGCTGTTTTTT
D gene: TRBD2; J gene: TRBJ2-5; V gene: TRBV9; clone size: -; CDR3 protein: CASSVGGLAGFQETQYF; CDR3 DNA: TGTGCCAGCAGCGTAGGGGGGCTAGCGGGGTTCCAAGAGACCCAGTACTTC
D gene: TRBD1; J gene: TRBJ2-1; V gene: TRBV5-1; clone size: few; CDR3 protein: CASRRDRGTYNEQFF; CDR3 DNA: TGCGCCAGCAGACGAGACAGGGGTACCTACAATGAGCAGTTCTTC
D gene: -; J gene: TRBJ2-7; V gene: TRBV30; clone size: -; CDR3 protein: CAWSGLGNEQYF; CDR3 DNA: TGTGCCTGGAGCGGTCTAGGCAACGAGCAGTACTTC
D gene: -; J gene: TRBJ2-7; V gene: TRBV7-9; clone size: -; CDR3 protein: CASSASGTSTYEQYF; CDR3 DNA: TGTGCCAGCAGCGCATCCGGGACTTCCACCTACGAGCAGTACTTC
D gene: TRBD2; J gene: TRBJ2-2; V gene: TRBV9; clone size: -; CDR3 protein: CASSSLPSSGGNTGELFF; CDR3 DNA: TGTGCCAGCAGCTCCCTTCCCTCTAGCGGGGGTAACACCGGGGAGCTGTTTTTT
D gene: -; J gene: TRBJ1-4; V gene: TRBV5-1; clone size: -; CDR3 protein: CASSLGGGGEKLFF; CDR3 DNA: TGCGCCAGCAGCTTAGGCGGGGGCGGGGAAAAACTGTTTTTT
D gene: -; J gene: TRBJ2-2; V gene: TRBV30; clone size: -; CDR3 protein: CAWSGSRYTGELFF; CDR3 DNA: TGTGCCTGGAGTGGTTCACGGTACACCGGGGAGCTGTTTTTT
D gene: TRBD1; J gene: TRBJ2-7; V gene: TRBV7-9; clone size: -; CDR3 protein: CASSLGQGKDEQYF; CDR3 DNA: TGTGCCAGCAGCTTAGGACAGGGCAAAGACGAGCAGTACTTC
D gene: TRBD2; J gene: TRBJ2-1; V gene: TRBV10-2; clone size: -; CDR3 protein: CASSDRAGAGNEQFF; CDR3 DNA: TGCGCCAGCAGTGACAGAGCGGGAGCCGGCAATGAGCAGTTCTTC
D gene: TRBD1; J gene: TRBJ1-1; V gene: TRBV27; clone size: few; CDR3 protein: CASGQGRGVTEAFF; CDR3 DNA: TGTGCCAGCGGACAGGGTAGAGGTGTCACTGAAGCTTTCTTT
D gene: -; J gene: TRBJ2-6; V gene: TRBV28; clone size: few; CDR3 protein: CASSHGGSGANVLTF; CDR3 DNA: TGTGCCAGTTCACATGGGGGGTCTGGGGCCAACGTCCTGACTTTC
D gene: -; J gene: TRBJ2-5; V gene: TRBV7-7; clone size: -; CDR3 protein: CASSLVGGQETQYF; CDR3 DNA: TGTGCTAGCAGCTTAGTGGGAGGACAAGAGACCCAGTACTTC
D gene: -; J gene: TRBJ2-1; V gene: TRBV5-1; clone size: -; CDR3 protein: CASSLGGPGEWFF; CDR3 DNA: TGCGCCAGCAGCTTGGGGGGCCCGGGGGAGTGGTTCTTC
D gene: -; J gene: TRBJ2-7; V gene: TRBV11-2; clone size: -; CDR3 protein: CASSFRQAPLNEQYF; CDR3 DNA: TGTGCCAGCAGCTTCCGACAGGCACCGCTTAATGAGCAGTACTTC
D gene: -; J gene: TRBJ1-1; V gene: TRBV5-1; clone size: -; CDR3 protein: CASSFEMNTEAFF; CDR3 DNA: TGCGCCAGCAGTTTCGAGATGAACACTGAAGCTTTCTTT
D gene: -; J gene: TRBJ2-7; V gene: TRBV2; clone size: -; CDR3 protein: CASSPWEKWYF; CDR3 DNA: TGTGCCAGCAGCCCCTGGGAGAAATGGTACTTC
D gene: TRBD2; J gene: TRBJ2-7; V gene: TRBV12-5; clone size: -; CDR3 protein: CASGFNSRREVSYEQYF; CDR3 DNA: TGTGCTAGTGGTTTTAACTCTCGGCGGGAGGTTTCTTACGAGCAGTACTTC
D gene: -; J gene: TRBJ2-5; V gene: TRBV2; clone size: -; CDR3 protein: CASNSNGQAQETQYF; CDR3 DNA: TGTGCCAGCAATTCAAACGGACAAGCACAAGAGACCCAGTACTTC
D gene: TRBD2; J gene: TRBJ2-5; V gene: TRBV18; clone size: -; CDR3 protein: CASSRTAGGGLETQYF; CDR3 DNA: TGTGCCAGCTCACGTACGGCGGGAGGAGGTCTAGAGACCCAGTACTTC
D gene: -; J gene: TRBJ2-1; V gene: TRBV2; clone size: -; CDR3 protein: CASSWLESSYNEQFF; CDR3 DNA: TGTGCCAGCAGTTGGTTGGAGAGCTCCTACAATGAGCAGTTCTTC
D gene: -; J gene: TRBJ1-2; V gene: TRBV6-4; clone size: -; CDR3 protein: CASSDRGYGYTF; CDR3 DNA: TGTGCCAGCAGTGACAGGGGCTATGGCTACACCTTC
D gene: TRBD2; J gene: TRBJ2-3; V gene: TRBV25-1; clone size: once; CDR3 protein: CASSESLVTSGPTDTQYF; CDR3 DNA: TGTGCCAGCAGTGAATCCCTGGTCACTAGCGGACCCACAGATACGCAGTATTTT